Presented here are 27 T cell receptor beta chains from one specimen sequenced in a study of blood T cell repertoires in COVID-19. Repertoires were generated with immunoSEQ multiplex PCR, while TCRdb's copy carries only in-frame clones and drops some. In the table there are about 140,000 clones, around 86% of which are singletons. The specimen sequenced was peripheral blood. The receptors derive from a human donor in a cohort sampled during active COVID-19.

This sequence joins TRBV2 and TRBJ1-4; 11 bases are shared with TRBD1. The germline CDR1 and CDR2 sequences are SNHLY and FYNNEI. The CDR3 covers 15 residues. The junction had 6 bases not matched to a gene; V was cut back by 6 bases and J by 6 bases. The CDR3 sequence is CASSSRTGGYEKLFF. The CDR3 DNA reads as TGTGCCAGCAGCTCGAGGACAGGGGGCTATGAAAAACTGTTTTTT.

CDR3 nucleotides: TGTGCCAGCAGCCAAGATAGGAGGAGTGAGACCCAGTACTTC. Translation: CASSQDRRSETQYF. The chain combines TRBV4-2 with TRBJ2-5; a weak D match, TRBD2 (5 bases). There are 14 residues in the CDR3. V lost 0 bases and J lost 5, with 10 bases in between. Germline CDR1 is LGHNA and CDR2 is YNFKEQ.

The genes are TRBV19 and TRBJ2-1; 15 nucleotides line up with TRBD2. Unmatched junction bases numbered 9, after V lost 0 bases and J lost 6 bases. The CDR3 sequence is 19 residues long. Germline V gene lookup returns CDR1 LNHDA and CDR2 SQIVND (reference sequence). Written as DNA, the CDR3 is TGTGCCAGTAGTATAGAAGGACTAGCGGGAGGGCCCAGGGGCAATGAGCAGTTCTTC. Translating it yields CASSIEGLAGGPRGNEQFF.

The chain joins TRBV10-1 to TRBJ2-2; 7 nucleotides align to TRBD1. The CDR3 has 14 amino acids. J lost 7 bases, V lost 5 bases, and 7 bases had no gene match. Per germline, CDR1 WNHNN and CDR2 SYGVQD (reference sequence). Written as DNA, the CDR3 is TGCGCCAGCAGTCGAAGACAGGGCGGCGGGGAGCTGTTTTTT. It yields the protein CASSRRQGGGELFF.

This clone was picked up one time. This rearrangement joins TRBV5-1 to TRBJ1-5, with 7 bases matching TRBD1. The ends lost 4 bases at V and 6 bases at J; junction bases unmatched: 10. The CDR3 runs 15 residues. Germline-derived CDR1 and CDR2 are SGHRS and YFSETQ. CDR3 residues: CASSLTGLISQPQHF. The DNA for the CDR3 is TGCGCCAGCAGCCTGACAGGGTTGATCAGTCAGCCCCAGCATTTT.

The J gene is TRBJ2-7, the V gene TRBV10-1, with D tentatively TRBD2 (6 bases). The germline V gene encodes CDR1 WNHNN and CDR2 SYGVQD (reference sequence). The CDR3 is 15 amino acids. V was shortened by 1 base and J by 7 bases, with 17 bases between the two germline ends. CDR3 in DNA: TGCGCCAGCAGTGAGTATCAAGGGGCCGGGGGAGAGCAGTACTTC. Translation: CASSEYQGAGGEQYF.

The chain links TRBV5-6 to TRBJ2-1, with D possibly being TRBD1 (6 bases). The V end was cut by 4 bases, the J end by 6 bases, with 17 bases between. The CDR3 loop spans 15 amino acids. Per the germline V gene, CDR1 is SGHDT and CDR2 is YYEEEE. The CDR3 loop reads CASSRGQGSINEQFF. For the CDR3, the DNA is TGTGCCAGCAGCCGCGGTCAGGGGTCGATCAATGAGCAGTTCTTC.

J is TRBJ2-7 and V is TRBV28; 8 bases are a match to TRBD2. Trimming removed 3 bases from V and 4 bases from J; junction bases left unmatched: 20. CDR1 and CDR2 (germline): MDHEN, SYDVKM. The length of the CDR3 is 19 residues. CDR3: CASSFVAGGAGELRYEQYF. DNA of the CDR3: TGTGCCAGCAGTTTTGTGGCGGGGGGCGCCGGGGAACTCCGATACGAGCAGTACTTC.

Turning to this clone: Different DNA sequences within this sample yield the same CDR3. The J gene is TRBJ1-6, the V gene TRBV28; possibly TRBD1 for D (6 bases). CDR1 and CDR2 (germline): MDHEN, SYDVKM. The CDR3 loop spans 12 amino acids. The V gene lost 9 bases and the J gene lost 10 bases, with 13 bases spanning the gap. This CDR3 is CASNRERSPLHF. For the CDR3, the DNA is TGTGCCAGTAACAGGGAAAGATCACCCCTCCACTTT.

V gene TRBV9 combines with J gene TRBJ1-1, with 7 bases matching TRBD1. This CDR3 comprises 15 residues. V shed 4 bases and J 2 bases; nucleotides not matched to a gene: 8. The germline gives CDR1 SGDLS, CDR2 YYNGEE. The CDR3 loop reads CASSPRDSHNTEAFF. DNA of the CDR3: TGTGCCAGCAGCCCTAGGGACAGCCACAACACTGAAGCTTTCTTT.

J is TRBJ2-3 and V is TRBV6-2 or TRBV6-3; the match to TRBD2 covers 10 bases. CDR1 and CDR2 from the germline V gene are MNHEY and SVGEGT. J lost 5 bases, V lost 2 bases, and 4 bases had no gene match. The CDR3 is 15 residues long. The DNA for the CDR3 is TGTGCCAGCAGTTACATAGCGGGAGGAGGAGATACGCAGTATTTT. Its protein is CASSYIAGGGDTQYF.

The J gene is TRBJ1-1, the V gene TRBV11-3, with 7 bases fitting TRBD1. Per germline, CDR1 SGHNT and CDR2 YENEEA. This CDR3 is 14 amino acids long. The V segment lost 3 bases and the J segment 5 bases; nucleotides outside the gene matches: 6. CDR3 sequence: CASSFPYRGTEAFF. In DNA, the CDR3 is TGTGCCAGCAGCTTTCCCTACAGGGGAACTGAAGCTTTCTTT.

The chain recombines TRBV11-2 with TRBJ2-1, with TRBD1 matching 8 bases. V lost 5 bases and J lost 1; bases outside the gene matches: 10. Germline V lookup: CDR1 SGHAT, CDR2 FQNNGV. There are 17 residues in the CDR3. The CDR3 loop is CASSERQGSLSYNEQFF. CDR3 nucleotides: TGTGCCAGCAGCGAGAGACAGGGGTCTCTATCCTACAATGAGCAGTTCTTC. Full variable domain (remainder filled in from reference TRBV11-2 and TRBJ2-1): EAGVAQSPRYKIIEKRQSVAFWCNPISGHATLYWYQQILGQGPKLLIQFQNNGVVDDSQLPKDRFSAERLKGVDSTLKIQPAKLEDSAVYLCASSERQGSLSYNEQFFGPGTRLTVL.

The chain recombines TRBV19 with TRBJ1-4; maybe TRBD1 (5 bases). V was clipped by 3 bases and J by 10 bases, with 18 bases between them. From germline, CDR1 is LNHDA and CDR2 SQIVND (reference sequence). CDR3 length equals 15 residues. This CDR3 reads CASSMNDFFGGKLFF. The CDR3 nucleotides are TGTGCCAGTAGTATGAACGACTTCTTCGGGGGAAAACTGTTTTTT.

The rearrangement uses TRBV4-1 and TRBJ1-4; a possible D gene is TRBD1 (6 bases). Per the germline V gene, CDR1 is MGHRA and CDR2 is YSYEKL. Trimming cost V 4 bases and J 2 bases, with 14 bases left between them. The length of the CDR3 is 16 residues. CDR3 sequence: CASSLERGATNEKLFF. CDR3 in DNA: TGCGCCAGCAGCCTCGAGCGGGGGGCGACTAATGAAAAACTGTTTTTT.

V gene TRBV2 combines with J gene TRBJ2-3; tentatively, D is TRBD1 (6 bases). CDR1 is SNHLY and CDR2 is FYNNEI in the germline V gene. Trimming pared 4 bases from V and 1 base from J, leaving 9 bases between. The CDR3 extends over 14 amino acids. As DNA, the CDR3 is TGTGCCAGCAGTGTTTACAGGGGCACAGATACGCAGTATTTT. Translated, it gives CASSVYRGTDTQYF. The full variable domain, its missing parts supplied by reference TRBV2 and TRBJ2-3, is EPEVTQTPSHQVTQMGQEVILRCVPISNHLYFYWYRQILGQKVEFLVSFYNNEISEKSEIFDDQFSVERPDGSNFTLKIRSTKLEDSAMYFCASSVYRGTDTQYFGPGTRLTVL.

The V gene is TRBV11-2, the J gene TRBJ2-3, with 12 bases identical to TRBD2. The germline CDR1 and CDR2 sequences are SGHAT and FQNNGV. There are 16 residues in the CDR3. The V and J ends lost 0 bases and 6 bases, in that order; junction bases with no gene match: 4. The DNA of the CDR3 is TGTGCCAGCAGCTTAGAACTAGCGGGAGGCAGGGATACGCAGTATTTT. Translated: CASSLELAGGRDTQYF.

The J gene is TRBJ2-6, the V gene TRBV29-1; TRBD2 is a possible D gene (5 bases). This CDR3 is 21 amino acids long. V dropped 6 bases and J dropped 0 bases, with 30 bases sitting between them. Germline CDR1 is SQVTM and CDR2 is ANQGSEA. The CDR3 bases are TGCAGCGTCCCTCCAGGAGGAAAGGGCAACCCAATGTGCTCTGGGGCCAACGTCCTGACTTTC. Its protein product is CSVPPGGKGNPMCSGANVLTF.

This rearrangement joins TRBV30 to TRBJ1-2; 7 bases line up with TRBD1. The CDR3 is made up of 18 amino acids. J was trimmed by 8 bases and V by 1 base; bases with no gene match: 22. Looked up from germline, CDR1 is GTSNPN and CDR2 is SVGIG (reference sequence). DNA for the CDR3: TGTGCCTGGAGTGCCCTCTATAACAGGGGAGTAGTTCAATGGGGCTACACCTTC. It yields the protein CAWSALYNRGVVQWGYTF.

In this sample, this clone turned up a few times. V gene TRBV6-1 combines with J gene TRBJ2-5; 12 nucleotides agree with TRBD2. Germline V lookup: CDR1 MNHNS, CDR2 SASEGT. CDR3 length equals 18 residues. The junction had 6 bases not matched to a gene; V was cut back by 1 base and J by 0 bases. For the CDR3, the DNA is TGTGCCAGCAGTGAAGGGCTAGCGGGAGGGCCAAACCAAGAGACCCAGTACTTC. Its translation is CASSEGLAGGPNQETQYF.

The count of this clone is one. CDR3 loop: CASSSQGTNSQPQHF. CDR3 DNA: TGTGCCAGCAGTTCACAGGGGACGAACAGCCAGCCCCAGCATTTT. V and J are TRBV6-6 and TRBJ1-5; 7 bases align to TRBD1. The V gene's germline CDR1 is MNHNY and CDR2 SVGAGI (reference sequence). V trimming: 4 bases; J trimming: 7 bases; junction bases outside the gene matches: 10. This CDR3 contains 15 residues.

The chain has TRBV19 and TRBJ1-5; a weak D match, TRBD1 (6 bases). CDR1 and CDR2 from the germline V gene are LNHDA and SQIVND (reference sequence). With 7 bases removed from V and 0 bases from J, the gap between germline ends came to 10 bases. This CDR3 region has 14 residues. The CDR3 DNA follows: TGTGCCAGTAACAGGGATTATAGCAATCAGCCCCAGCATTTT. It translates to CASNRDYSNQPQHF. The complete variable domain, with remaining parts taken from reference TRBV19 and TRBJ1-5, reads DGGITQSPKYLFRKEGQNVTLSCEQNLNHDAMYWYRQDPGQGLRLIYYSQIVNDFQKGDIAEGYSVSREKKESFPLTVTSAQKNPTAFYLCASNRDYSNQPQHFGDGTRLSIL.

This clone has just a few counts. This chain joins TRBV21-1 and TRBJ1-5; TRBD1, the D gene given by the table, was not confirmed from the DNA. TRBV21-1 is a pseudogene. This CDR3 contains 20 residues. The CDR3 region has the DNA TGTGCCAGCAGCCCTAAAGGGGCCAGCCCGAACCGCTATAGCAATCAGCCCCAGCATTTT. Amino acids: CASSPKGASPNRYSNQPQHF.

This clone is a singleton in its sample. J is TRBJ1-3 and V is TRBV7-3, with a weak D call TRBD1 (5 bases). CDR1 is SGHTA, CDR2 FQGTGA, per germline. Trimming left V 1 base short and J 4 bases short, with 11 bases between. This CDR3 contains 15 residues. The CDR3 DNA follows: TGTGCCAGCAGCTTAATGTCAGGGTCGGGAAACACCATATATTTT. Translated: CASSLMSGSGNTIYF.

This chain links TRBV12-3 or TRBV12-4 with TRBJ2-7; possible D gene TRBD2, 5 bases. Deletions cut 0 bases from V and 6 bases from J, with 9 bases between. The CDR3 spans 13 residues. Written as DNA, the CDR3 is TGTGCCAGCAGTTTAGCATTGGGGAGCGAGCAGTACTTC. This translates into CASSLALGSEQYF.

The chain links TRBV29-1 to TRBJ2-3; 13 bases fit TRBD2. Germline V gene sequence: CDR1 SQVTM, CDR2 ANQGSEA. J was trimmed by 5 bases and V by 3 bases; bases with no gene match: 8. This CDR3 contains 16 residues. The CDR3, as DNA: TGCAGCGTTGATATACTAGCGGGGGGGCAAGGAGATACGCAGTATTTT. Translated, it gives CSVDILAGGQGDTQYF.

This chain links TRBV19 with TRBJ2-7, with D possibly matching TRBD2 (5 bases). V was cut by 5 bases and J by 3 bases, with 11 bases left in between. The CDR3 consists of 13 residues. From germline, CDR1 is LNHDA and CDR2 SQIVND (reference sequence). The CDR3 sequence: CASSRERNYEQYF. CDR3 coding DNA: TGTGCCAGTAGTCGGGAACGGAACTACGAGCAGTACTTC.